Sequencing of this TCR beta chain was carried out in a study of cytomegalovirus exposure and HLA in healthy donors. Turning to the study itself: A preliminary data release comprised roughly 80 million unique TCRs obtained from HLA-typed donors. Researchers found that roughly 80% of about 400 genotyped donors fell within the Caucasian-associated ancestry cluster.

Primers for the PCR totalled 60 Vbeta and 13 Jbeta. Clones were read by immunoSEQ multiplex PCR, and TCRdb kept only the in-frame ones, dropping some. Here the sample spans roughly 150,000 clones, about three quarters being singletons. Of note for this clone: Its cognate antigen is unknown.

Study findings and constraints: There were a few CMV-associated chains whose specificity for CMV antigens was confirmed in vitro.

The CDR3 has 12 residues. Germline V gene lookup returns CDR1 SNHLY and CDR2 FYNNEI. V lost 5 bases and J 0 bases, leaving 3 bases between the germline ends. This clonotype was obtained from a man aged 40-49 years in good health and CMV-seropositive. The sequenced material came from PBMCs. The chain employs TRBV2 and TRBJ2-3; unclear D gene. DNA of the CDR3: TGTGCCAGCAGTACTAGCACAGATACGCAGTATTTT. It encodes CASSTSTDTQYF.